This TCR beta chain comes out of a study of T cells in Graves' hyperthyroidism and ophthalmopathy. Germline values: CDR1 DFQATT, CDR2 SNEGSKA (reference sequence). The ends lost 4 bases at V and 4 bases at J; junction bases unmatched: 23. The CDR3 sequence is 21 residues long. The source material, RNA transcripts, was used to amplify TCR beta CDR3 regions. Carried out on the TCR CDR3, a first-round RT-PCR used the HTBI primer set. From the multiplex PCR reads, TCRdb called clonotypes with MiXCR, one entry per CDR3 protein. The repertoire holds 300,000 to 450,000 distinct CDR3 sequences, with about 13% as singletons. This clonotype was seen a few times. Its antigen remains unidentified. Study conclusions and caveats: A model of 13 V-J features distinguished ophthalmopathy from stable hyperthyroidism.

The source of this sequence is a man in his thirties or forties with Graves' hyperthyroidism that later progressed to Graves' ophthalmopathy. The sequenced sample was blood. The V gene is TRBV20-1, the J gene TRBJ2-6; 9 nucleotides match TRBD1. The CDR3 coding sequence is TGCAGTGCTACGACTCTTGCCCCAGGACAGGGGCGTTTATCCGGGGCCAACGTCCTGACTTTC. It codes for CSATTLAPGQGRLSGANVLTF.